The clone carrying this T cell receptor beta chain was recorded at least ten times. Its target is not known. This specimen belongs to a study of response to subunit inactivated influenza vaccine. Study results and limitations: It was suggested by the authors that few new T cells are recruited by each seasonal influenza vaccination.

MiXCR was run by TCRdb on the RT-PCR reads, yielding one entry per CDR3 protein. The sample lists 630,000 or so distinct CDR3 sequences; less than 20% were seen once. There are 16 residues in the CDR3. Germline CDR1 LGHNA, CDR2 YNFKEQ. Trimming removed 1 base from V and 3 bases from J; junction bases left unmatched: 3. The material was PBMCs from blood, obtained 12 days after vaccination. The receptor comes from a man between 45 and 60 years old who received an inactivated influenza vaccine. The chain is built from TRBV4-2 and TRBJ2-3; 11 bases align to TRBD2. CDR3 nucleotide sequence: TGTGCCAGCAGCCAAGTTAGCGGGAGGGCTACAGATACGCAGTATTTT. Protein sequence: CASSQVSGRATDTQYF.